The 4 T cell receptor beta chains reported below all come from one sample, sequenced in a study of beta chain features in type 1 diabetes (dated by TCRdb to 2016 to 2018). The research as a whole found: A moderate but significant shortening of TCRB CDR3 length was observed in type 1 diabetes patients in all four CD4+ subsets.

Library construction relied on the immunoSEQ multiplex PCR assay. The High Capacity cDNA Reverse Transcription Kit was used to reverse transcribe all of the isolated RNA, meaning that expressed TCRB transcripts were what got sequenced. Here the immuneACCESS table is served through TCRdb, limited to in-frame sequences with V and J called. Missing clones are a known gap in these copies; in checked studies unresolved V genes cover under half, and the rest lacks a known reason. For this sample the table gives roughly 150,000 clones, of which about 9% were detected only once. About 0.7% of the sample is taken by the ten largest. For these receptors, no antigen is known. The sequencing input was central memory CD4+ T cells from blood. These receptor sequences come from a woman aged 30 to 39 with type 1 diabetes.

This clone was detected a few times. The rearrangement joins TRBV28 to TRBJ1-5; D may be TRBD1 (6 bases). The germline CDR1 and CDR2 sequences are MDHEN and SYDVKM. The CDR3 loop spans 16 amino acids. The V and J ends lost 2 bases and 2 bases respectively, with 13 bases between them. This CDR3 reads CASSLGGRGGNQPQHF. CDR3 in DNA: TGTGCCAGCAGTTTAGGAGGCAGGGGAGGCAATCAGCCCCAGCATTTT.

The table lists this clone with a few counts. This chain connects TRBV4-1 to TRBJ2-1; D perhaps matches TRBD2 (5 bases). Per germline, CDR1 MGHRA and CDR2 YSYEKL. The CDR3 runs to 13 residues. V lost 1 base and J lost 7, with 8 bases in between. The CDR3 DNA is TGCGCCAGCAGCCAAGGGACTTATAATGAGCAGTTCTTC. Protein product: CASSQGTYNEQFF.

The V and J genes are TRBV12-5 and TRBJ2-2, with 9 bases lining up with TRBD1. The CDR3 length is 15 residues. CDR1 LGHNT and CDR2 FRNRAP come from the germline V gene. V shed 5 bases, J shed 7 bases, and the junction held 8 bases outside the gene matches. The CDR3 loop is CASGPGTGSIGELFF. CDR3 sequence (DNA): TGTGCTAGTGGTCCGGGGACAGGGTCAATCGGGGAGCTGTTTTTT.

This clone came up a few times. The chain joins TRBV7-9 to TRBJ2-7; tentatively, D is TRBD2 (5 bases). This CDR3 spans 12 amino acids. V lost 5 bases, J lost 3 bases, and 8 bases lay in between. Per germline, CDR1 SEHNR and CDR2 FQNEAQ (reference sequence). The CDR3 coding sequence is TGTGCCAGCAGCCGAACTAGCTACGAGCAGTACTTC. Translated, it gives CASSRTSYEQYF.